The present T cell receptor (beta chain) was sequenced within a study of blood T cell repertoires in COVID-19. Turning to the study itself: There were acute and convalescent COVID-19 samples, and they came from the United States, Italy and Spain. Sample material is recorded as cDNA or gDNA derived from T cells, B-cell-depleted T cells, or PBMCs.

Trimming took off 2 bases at V and 9 bases at J, with 5 bases between the two ends. This CDR3 is built from 11 residues. From germline, CDR1 is SGHAT and CDR2 FQNNGV. In the authors' workflow: Using reference gene primer amplification, nucleated cell counts were estimated. Profiling relied on immunoSEQ multiplex PCR, and the TCRdb table lists in-frame clones only, not all of them. From that table come the V and J calls and clone size; the DNA was used to work out D and trimming. The sample yields over 150,000 clones, 84% seen once. Material for sequencing was peripheral blood. This receptor was obtained from an older man with active or convalescent COVID-19. V gene TRBV11-2 combines with J gene TRBJ2-1; no firm D call. DNA for the CDR3: TGTGCCAGCAGCTTATCCGGTGAGCAGTTCTTC. Translation: CASSLSGEQFF.